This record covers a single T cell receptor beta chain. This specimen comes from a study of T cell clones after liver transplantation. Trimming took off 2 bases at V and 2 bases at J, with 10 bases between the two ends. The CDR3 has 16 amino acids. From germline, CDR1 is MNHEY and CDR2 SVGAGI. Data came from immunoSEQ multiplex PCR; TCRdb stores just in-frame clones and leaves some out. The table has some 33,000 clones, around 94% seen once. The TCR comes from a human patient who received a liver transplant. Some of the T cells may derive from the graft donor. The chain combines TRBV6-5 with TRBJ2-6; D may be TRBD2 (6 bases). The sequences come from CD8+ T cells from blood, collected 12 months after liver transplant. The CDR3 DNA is TGTGCCAGCAGTTACCTGACTAGGACTGGGGCCAACGTCCTGACTTTC. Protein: CASSYLTRTGANVLTF.